One TCR beta chain is described in this entry. Its antigen is not yet known. The record has no base qualities; no much larger clone is one base away. This specimen belongs to a study of CD4 T cells in relation to SARS-CoV-2 and coronaviruses (dated by TCRdb to the early 2020s). Background on the whole study: In the ViraFEST assay, PBMCs were cultured with antigen for approximately 9 days, after which TCR beta CDR3s were sequenced to identify clonal expansions specific to the antigen. Shared crossreactive spike epitopes were mapped to their HLA restriction using patient-derived lymphoblastoid cell lines. The study assessed, at the TCR clonotype level, memory CD4+ T cell crossreactivity between SARS-CoV-2 and common cold coronavirus spike proteins. The negative reference condition was either a culture with an HIV-1 Nef peptide pool or a culture with no peptide. The Adaptive Biotechnologies TCR-sequencing kit was used to sequence samples from a few pre-COVID donors and the naive versus memory experiments, whereas other data were Illumina-based. A different, Illumina-based TCR-beta assay was used to sequence expansion assays from other donors in the study.

Library preparation was by the immunoSEQ multiplex PCR assay. The study's processing was this. During preprocessing, nonproductive sequences were discarded, as were any CDR3s that did not begin with C, did not end with F or W, or were shorter than 7 amino acids. Antigen-specific clonotypes were called with the MANAFEST web app, based on expansion relative to reference and other culture wells. A clone was considered positive if the clone showed significant expansion compared with the reference culture in 2 of 3 replicate wells at an FDR below 0.05. A further requirement for positive clones was significant expansion compared with all other tandem wells, along with an odds ratio above 5. After three terminal residues were trimmed from each end, CDR3 homology was quantified as pairwise Levenshtein distance using the stringdist R package. Imported from immuneACCESS, the table was reduced by TCRdb to in-frame sequences with V and J called. These copies leave out some clones; in studies compared against another copy, an unresolved V gene accounts for under half, and the cause of the remainder is not known. The DNA gave D and trimming, while V, J and clone size come from that table. This sample comprises 15,000 to 20,000 clones, over 65% of them detected only once. The ten largest clonotypes hold about 29% of the sample.

CDR1 is given as SGHTS and CDR2 as YDEGEE, both from the germline V gene. The CDR3 numbers 12 residues from cysteine through phenylalanine. CDR3 DNA only is kept here, 36 bases in frame from base 1. V is shortened by 5 bases, J by 0 bases, and the region joining them spans 5 bases. Broad study findings and their caveats: No donor contributed both pre-pandemic and post-infection samples, which limited tracing the source of pre-existing responses. The study was limited by small numbers of patients and tested TCRs. Because the crossreactivity analysis focused on spike protein, crossreactivity against other viral proteins was not assessed. Roughly 67% of donors had memory CD4+ clonotypes that crossrecognized SARS-CoV-2 and at least one common cold coronavirus spike. Compared with monoreactive clones, crossreactive clones had significantly weaker SARS-CoV-2-driven expansion, a result consistent with antigenic imprinting.

CD4+ T cells from unexposed donors were collected before the COVID-19 pandemic (2011-2018). The EasySep CD4+ T cell isolation kit was used to isolate CD4+ T cells once the cultures had run for about 11 days. As far as cell numbers permitted, CD4+ T cells from unexposed donors were tested for reactivity against SARS-CoV-2 S and N as well as four spike pools from common cold coronaviruses. PBMCs were cultured at a few million per well in IMDM supplemented with 5% human AB serum and about 9 IU/ml IL-2. Half of the culture medium was replaced with fresh IL-2-containing medium on days 3 and 7. Each peptide culture condition was generally run in triplicate replicate wells. Leukapheresis product for the unexposed donors was bought commercially. Ficoll-Paque PLUS gradient centrifugation was used to isolate PBMCs from leukapheresis product or whole blood. PBMCs were either used fresh in the expansion assay or cryopreserved at -140 degrees C. The QIAamp Micro DNA Kit was used to extract genomic DNA from the CD4+ T cells.

The chain joins TRBV5-8 to TRBJ1-2, with no D gene named confidently. The TCR comes from a human donor in good health. Source material: CD4+ T cells from PBMCs, cultured in vitro. The CDR3 region has the sequence CASRGTNYGYTF. The DNA is as follows: TGTGCCAGCAGGGGAACTAACTATGGCTACACCTTC.